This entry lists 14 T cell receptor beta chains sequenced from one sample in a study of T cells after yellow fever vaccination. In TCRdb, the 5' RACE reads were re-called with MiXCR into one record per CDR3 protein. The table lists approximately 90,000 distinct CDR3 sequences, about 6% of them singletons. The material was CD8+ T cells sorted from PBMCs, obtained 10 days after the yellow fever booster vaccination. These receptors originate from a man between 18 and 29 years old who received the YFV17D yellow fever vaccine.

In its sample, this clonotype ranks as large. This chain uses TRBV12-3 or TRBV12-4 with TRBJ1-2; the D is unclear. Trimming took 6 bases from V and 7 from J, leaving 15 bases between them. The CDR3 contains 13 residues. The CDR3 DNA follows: TGTGCCAGCAGCCAAAACCCCCCCGGTGGCTACACCTTC. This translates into CASSQNPPGGYTF.

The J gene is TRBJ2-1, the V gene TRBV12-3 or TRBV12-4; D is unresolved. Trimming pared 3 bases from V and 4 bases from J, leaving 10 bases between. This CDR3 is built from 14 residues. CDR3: CASSLGSVYNEQFF. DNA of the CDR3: TGTGCCAGCAGTTTGGGGTCAGTATACAATGAGCAGTTCTTC.

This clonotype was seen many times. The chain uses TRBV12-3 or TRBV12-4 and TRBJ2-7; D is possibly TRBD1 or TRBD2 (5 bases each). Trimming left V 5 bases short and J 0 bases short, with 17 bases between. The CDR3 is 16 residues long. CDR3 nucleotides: TGTGCCAGCAGTCCCCACTCGTCCGGGGCCTCCTACGAGCAGTACTTC. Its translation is CASSPHSSGASYEQYF.

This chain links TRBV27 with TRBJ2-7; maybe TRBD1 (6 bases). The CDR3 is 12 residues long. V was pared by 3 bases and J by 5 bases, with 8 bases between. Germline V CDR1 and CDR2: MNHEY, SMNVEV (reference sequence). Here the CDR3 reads CASSLPGDEQYF. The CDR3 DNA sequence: TGTGCCAGCAGTTTGCCAGGGGACGAGCAGTACTTC.

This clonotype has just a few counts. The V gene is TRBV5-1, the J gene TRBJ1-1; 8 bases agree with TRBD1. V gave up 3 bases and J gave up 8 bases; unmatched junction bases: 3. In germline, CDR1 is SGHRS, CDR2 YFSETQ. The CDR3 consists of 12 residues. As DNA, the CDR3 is TGCGCCAGCAGCTGGACAGGGTCCGAAGCTTTCTTT. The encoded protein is CASSWTGSEAFF.

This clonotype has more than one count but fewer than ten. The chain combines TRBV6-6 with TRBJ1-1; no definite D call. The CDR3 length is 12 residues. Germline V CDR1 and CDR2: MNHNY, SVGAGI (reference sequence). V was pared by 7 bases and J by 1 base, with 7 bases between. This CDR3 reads CASTDKNTEAFF. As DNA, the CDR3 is TGTGCCAGCACCGACAAGAACACTGAAGCTTTCTTT.

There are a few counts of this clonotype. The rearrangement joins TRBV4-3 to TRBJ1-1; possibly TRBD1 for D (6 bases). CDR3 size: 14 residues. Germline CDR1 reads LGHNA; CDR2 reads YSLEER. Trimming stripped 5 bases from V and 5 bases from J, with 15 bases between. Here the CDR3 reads CASSAARGGTEAFF. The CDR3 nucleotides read TGCGCCAGCAGCGCGGCGAGAGGGGGGACTGAAGCTTTCTTT.

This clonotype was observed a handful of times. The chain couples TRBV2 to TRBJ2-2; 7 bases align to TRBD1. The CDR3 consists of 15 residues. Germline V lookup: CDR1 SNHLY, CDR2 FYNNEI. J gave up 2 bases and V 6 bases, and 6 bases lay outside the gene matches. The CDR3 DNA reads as TGTGCCAGCAGCTACGGGACAGAAAACACCGGGGAGCTGTTTTTT. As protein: CASSYGTENTGELFF.

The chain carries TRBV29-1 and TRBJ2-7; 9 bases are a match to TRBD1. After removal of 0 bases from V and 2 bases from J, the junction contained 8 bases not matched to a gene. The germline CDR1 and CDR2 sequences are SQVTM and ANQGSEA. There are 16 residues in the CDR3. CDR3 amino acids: CSVEEPRTGGPYEQYF. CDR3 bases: TGCAGCGTTGAAGAACCGCGAACAGGGGGCCCCTACGAGCAGTACTTC.

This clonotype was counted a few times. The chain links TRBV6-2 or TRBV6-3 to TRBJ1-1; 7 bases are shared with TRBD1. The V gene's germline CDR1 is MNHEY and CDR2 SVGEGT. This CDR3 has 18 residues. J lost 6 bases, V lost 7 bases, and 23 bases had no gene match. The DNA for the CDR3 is TGTGCCAGCATTCGGACCCAAGACAGGGACGAGCGTATCCCTGAAGCTTTCTTT. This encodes CASIRTQDRDERIPEAFF.

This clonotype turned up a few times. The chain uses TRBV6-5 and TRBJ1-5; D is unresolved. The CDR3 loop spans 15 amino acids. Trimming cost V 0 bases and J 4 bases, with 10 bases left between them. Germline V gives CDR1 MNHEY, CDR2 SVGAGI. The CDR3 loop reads CASSYSQDSNQPQHF. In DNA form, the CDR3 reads TGTGCCAGCAGTTACTCCCAGGATTCTAATCAGCCCCAGCATTTT.

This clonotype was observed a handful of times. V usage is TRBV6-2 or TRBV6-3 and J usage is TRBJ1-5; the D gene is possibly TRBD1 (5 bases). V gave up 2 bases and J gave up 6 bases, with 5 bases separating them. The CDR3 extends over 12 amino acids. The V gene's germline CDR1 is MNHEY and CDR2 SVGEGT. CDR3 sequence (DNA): TGTGCCAGCAGTTACGGGGGTCAGCCCCAGCATTTT. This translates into CASSYGGQPQHF.

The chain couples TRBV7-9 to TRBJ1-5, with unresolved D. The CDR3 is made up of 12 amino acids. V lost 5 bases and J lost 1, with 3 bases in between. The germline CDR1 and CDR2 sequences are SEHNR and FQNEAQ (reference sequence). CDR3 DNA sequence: TGTGCCAGCAGCAACAGCAATCAGCCCCAGCATTTT. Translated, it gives CASSNSNQPQHF.

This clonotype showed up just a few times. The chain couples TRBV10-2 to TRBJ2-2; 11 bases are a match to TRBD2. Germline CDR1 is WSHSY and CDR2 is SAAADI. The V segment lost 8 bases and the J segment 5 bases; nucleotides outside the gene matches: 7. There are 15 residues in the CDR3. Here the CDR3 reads CASLAGGGDTGELFF. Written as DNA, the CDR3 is TGCGCCAGCCTAGCGGGGGGAGGAGATACCGGGGAGCTGTTTTTT.